This T cell receptor beta chain originates from a study of metastatic and nonmetastatic thyroid tumors. This clone is medium-sized within its sample. Each patient went into thyroid surgery without having received any treatment. TCRdb used MiXCR to call clones anew from the PCR reads. The sample includes about 6,000 clones, around 27% of them seen just once. Trimming left V 6 bases short and J 1 base short, with 9 bases between. The CDR3 covers 13 residues. Germline-derived CDR1 and CDR2 are MNHNS and SASEGT. This clonotype was sampled from a female donor with papillary thyroid cancer or a benign thyroid nodule (not recorded which). Some clones in this sample may be carry-over from other donors' samples. This chain joins TRBV6-1 and TRBJ1-1, with a weak D call TRBD1 (5 bases). Input material: adjacent normal tissue. The CDR3 DNA reads TGTGCCAGCAGAGCAGGGAGGAACACTGAAGCTTTCTTT. This codes for CASRAGRNTEAFF.